This T cell receptor (beta chain) was recovered during a study of cytomegalovirus exposure and HLA in healthy donors. This clone showed up just a few times. The protocol was immunoSEQ multiplex PCR, while the TCRdb copy is restricted to in-frame clones and leaves out a portion. The data show 90,000 to 100,000 clones, 70% to 90% seen once. Unmatched junction bases numbered 5, after V lost 2 bases and J lost 6 bases. The CDR3 covers 14 residues. From germline, CDR1 is MDHEN and CDR2 SYDVKM. This clonotype was sampled from a woman aged 25 to 45 in good health and CMV-seronegative. Sequencing input: PBMCs. The genes are TRBV28 and TRBJ2-7, with 9 bases lining up with TRBD2. The CDR3 DNA is TGTGCCAGCAGTTTACTGAGCGGGAGGCGCGAGCAGTACTTC. Translated: CASSLLSGRREQYF.